These T cell receptor beta chains were read from a single sample in a study of CD8 T cells in Susac syndrome. Using its own MiXCR run on the immunoSEQ multiplex PCR reads, TCRdb lists one record per CDR3 protein. Among about 400,000 distinct CDR3 sequences listed, 85% to 90% were seen once. The sequenced material came from CD8+ T cells from PBMCs. Receptor source: a human donor with multiple sclerosis. The CDR3 runs from the conserved cysteine through the conserved F or W. Fields, in order: clone size, J gene, V gene, D gene, CDR3 DNA, CDR3 protein. The D gene is left open where the match is weak. Some rows have no size entry. The others give once, few or many, or a class for an expanded clone.

clone size: NA
J gene: TRBJ1-1
V gene: TRBV19
D gene: NA
CDR3 DNA: TGTGCCAGTAGTATCATCAACACTGAAGCTTTCTTT
CDR3 protein: CASSIINTEAFF

clone size: NA
J gene: TRBJ1-1
V gene: TRBV6-5
D gene: NA
CDR3 DNA: TGTGCCAGCCGGATCCAGGAGAACACTGAAGCTTTCTTT
CDR3 protein: CASRIQENTEAFF

clone size: NA
J gene: TRBJ1-1
V gene: TRBV6-1
D gene: NA
CDR3 DNA: TGTGCCAGCAGCGGACATGGGTACACTGAAGCTTTCTTT
CDR3 protein: CASSGHGYTEAFF

clone size: NA
J gene: TRBJ2-2
V gene: TRBV6-1
D gene: NA
CDR3 DNA: TGTGCCAGCAGTGAGATTCCCCCTCCAGCAGAGGAGCTGTTTTTT
CDR3 protein: CASSEIPPPAEELFF

clone size: NA
J gene: TRBJ1-5
V gene: TRBV19
D gene: TRBD1
CDR3 DNA: TGTGCCAGTACCATCTCGGTCGACAGGGCATACACTCAGCCCCAGCATTTT
CDR3 protein: CASTISVDRAYTQPQHF

clone size: NA
J gene: TRBJ1-4
V gene: TRBV4-1
D gene: NA
CDR3 DNA: TGCGCCAGCAGCCGTAACCCAACTAATGAAAAACTGTTTTTT
CDR3 protein: CASSRNPTNEKLFF

clone size: NA
J gene: TRBJ1-4
V gene: TRBV9
D gene: NA
CDR3 DNA: TGTGCCAGCAGCGCTCAGGGGCGGGGGAATGAAAAACTGTTTTTT
CDR3 protein: CASSAQGRGNEKLFF

clone size: NA
J gene: TRBJ2-7
V gene: TRBV20-1
D gene: NA
CDR3 DNA: TGCAGTGCTAGAGTTCCTCTCCTGACTGCTTCCTACGAGCAGTACTTC
CDR3 protein: CSARVPLLTASYEQYF

clone size: NA
J gene: TRBJ1-5
V gene: TRBV27
D gene: TRBD1
CDR3 DNA: TGTGCCAGCCGCGACAGGGGTCTTTATCAGCCCCAGCATTTT
CDR3 protein: CASRDRGLYQPQHF

clone size: NA
J gene: TRBJ2-1
V gene: TRBV19
D gene: NA
CDR3 DNA: TGTGCCAGTAGTTCCCCCGGAGACAGTGATAATGAGCAGTTCTTC
CDR3 protein: CASSSPGDSDNEQFF

clone size: NA
J gene: TRBJ1-1
V gene: TRBV5-5
D gene: NA
CDR3 DNA: TGTGCCAGCAGCTTGGGACTCCTCCCTGAAGCTTTCTTT
CDR3 protein: CASSLGLLPEAFF

clone size: NA
J gene: TRBJ1-1
V gene: TRBV12-3/TRBV12-4
D gene: NA
CDR3 DNA: TGTGCCAGCAGTCCCGGGACCCGGGGGACTGAAGCTTTCTTT
CDR3 protein: CASSPGTRGTEAFF

clone size: NA
J gene: TRBJ1-2
V gene: TRBV19
D gene: NA
CDR3 DNA: TGTGCCAGTAGTATAGATACGGGGAGCACCCTTGGCTACACCTTC
CDR3 protein: CASSIDTGSTLGYTF

clone size: NA
J gene: TRBJ1-5
V gene: TRBV4-1
D gene: NA
CDR3 DNA: TGCGCCAGCAGCCTGGGCAGCCTCAATCAGCCCCAGCATTTT
CDR3 protein: CASSLGSLNQPQHF

clone size: NA
J gene: TRBJ2-2
V gene: TRBV11-2
D gene: NA
CDR3 DNA: TGTGCCAGCAGCGCGGACAGTCGCGGGGAGCTGTTTTTT
CDR3 protein: CASSADSRGELFF

clone size: few
J gene: TRBJ2-2
V gene: TRBV18
D gene: TRBD2
CDR3 DNA: TGTGCCAGCTCACCACCGATCCCTAGCGGTACGAACACCGGGGAGCTTTTTTTT
CDR3 protein: CASSPPIPSGTNTGELFF

clone size: NA
J gene: TRBJ1-2
V gene: TRBV6-5
D gene: NA
CDR3 DNA: TGTGCCAGCAGCATACGAGCGACAACTAACTATGGCTACACCTTC
CDR3 protein: CASSIRATTNYGYTF

clone size: NA
J gene: TRBJ2-4
V gene: TRBV24-1
D gene: NA
CDR3 DNA: TGTGCCACCAGTGGAGGTCGCGGGGTCTACATTCAGTACTTC
CDR3 protein: CATSGGRGVYIQYF

clone size: NA
J gene: TRBJ2-7
V gene: TRBV28
D gene: NA
CDR3 DNA: TGTGCCAGCAGTTTAACAGTAGTTCACGAGCAGTACTTC
CDR3 protein: CASSLTVVHEQYF

clone size: NA
J gene: TRBJ1-2
V gene: TRBV4-1
D gene: NA
CDR3 DNA: TGCGCCAGCAGCCCGGACCCAGCTAACTATGGCTACACCTTC
CDR3 protein: CASSPDPANYGYTF

clone size: NA
J gene: TRBJ1-2
V gene: TRBV6-1
D gene: TRBD1
CDR3 DNA: TGTGCCAGCAGTGAAATCGCGGACAGGACAAAGGGCTACACCTTC
CDR3 protein: CASSEIADRTKGYTF

clone size: NA
J gene: TRBJ1-1
V gene: TRBV7-6
D gene: TRBD1
CDR3 DNA: TGTGCCAGCAGCTTGATCGGTGACAGGGTGAACACTGAAGCTTTCTTT
CDR3 protein: CASSLIGDRVNTEAFF

clone size: NA
J gene: TRBJ2-1
V gene: TRBV9
D gene: NA
CDR3 DNA: TGTGCCAGCAGCCTCAGGGCCCCATCCTACAATGAGCAGTTCTTC
CDR3 protein: CASSLRAPSYNEQFF

clone size: NA
J gene: TRBJ1-5
V gene: TRBV28
D gene: NA
CDR3 DNA: TGTGCCAGCAACCTAGGACGCAATCAGCCCCAGCATTTT
CDR3 protein: CASNLGRNQPQHF

clone size: NA
J gene: TRBJ2-3
V gene: TRBV4-1
D gene: TRBD1
CDR3 DNA: TGCGCCAGCAGCCGGGCAGGGGGCCCAGATACGCAGTATTTT
CDR3 protein: CASSRAGGPDTQYF

clone size: once
J gene: TRBJ2-1
V gene: TRBV2
D gene: NA
CDR3 DNA: TGTGCCAGCTGGGAGAGGGAGTCCTCCTACAATGAGCAGTTCTTC
CDR3 protein: CASWERESSYNEQFF

clone size: NA
J gene: TRBJ1-1
V gene: TRBV29-1
D gene: NA
CDR3 DNA: TGCAGCGTTGAGCCCACAATCCCTGAAGCTTTCTTT
CDR3 protein: CSVEPTIPEAFF

clone size: once
J gene: TRBJ2-1
V gene: TRBV20-1
D gene: TRBD2
CDR3 DNA: TGCAGTGCTAGAGATCGAACTAGCGGGACCTCCTACAATGAGCAGTTCTTC
CDR3 protein: CSARDRTSGTSYNEQFF

clone size: NA
J gene: TRBJ2-2
V gene: TRBV7-9
D gene: TRBD2
CDR3 DNA: TGTGCCAGCAGAGTGACTAGCGGGAACACCGGGGAGCTGTTTTTT
CDR3 protein: CASRVTSGNTGELFF